These T cell receptor beta chains were read from a single sample in a study of Graves' ophthalmopathy and Graves' hyperthyroidism. TCRdb itself ran the multiplex PCR reads through MiXCR, one entry per CDR3 protein. The sample contains 400,000 to 450,000 distinct CDR3 sequences, 20% to 25% of which appear only once. The sequencing input was peripheral blood. Every receptor here comes from a woman between 18 and 30 years old with stable Graves' hyperthyroidism. Both conserved end residues are part of each CDR3. The order of the fields is J gene, clone size, CDR3 length, V gene, D gene, CDR3 DNA, CDR3 protein. D genes are given only for firm matches. Clone sizes are given selectively: once, few, many, or a class where the clone is expanded.

TRBJ1-6	many	17	TRBV7-8	-	TGTGCCAGCAGCTTAGAAAGTAAGCCCCGGCGGAATTCACCCCTCCACTTT	CASSLESKPRRNSPLHF
TRBJ2-2	many	16	TRBV5-1	TRBD1	TGCGCCAGCAGCTCGGGACAGGGCGGGCGCACCGGGGAGCTGTTTTTT	CASSSGQGGRTGELFF
TRBJ2-5	many	16	TRBV7-2	TRBD1	TGTGCCAGCAGCTTAGCGATCGCAGGGGGCCAAGAGACCCAGTACTTC	CASSLAIAGGQETQYF
TRBJ2-5	-	14	TRBV29-1	TRBD2	TGCAGCGTACTGACTAGCGGGAGGGTAGAGACCCAGTACTTC	CSVLTSGRVETQYF
TRBJ1-3	many	17	TRBV15	-	TGTGCCACCAGCAGAGACACCAGAGGACTCTCTGGAAACACCATATATTTT	CATSRDTRGLSGNTIYF
TRBJ1-5	few	17	TRBV7-8	TRBD1	TGTGCCAGCAGCTTAGCGCAAACAGGGGTTGGCAATCAGCCCCAGCATTTT	CASSLAQTGVGNQPQHF
TRBJ2-5	many	14	TRBV29-1	TRBD1	TGCAGCGTTAACACAGGGGGACTCCAAGAGACCCAGTACTTC	CSVNTGGLQETQYF
TRBJ2-5	many	13	TRBV29-1	TRBD2	TGCAGCGTTGGGCTCGGGGGGCAAGAGACCCAGTACTTC	CSVGLGGQETQYF
TRBJ2-3	many	14	TRBV2	-	TGTGCCAGCAAGCTCCGGGACACCACAGATACGCAGTATTTT	CASKLRDTTDTQYF
TRBJ2-2	-	16	TRBV11-2	-	TGTGCCAGCAGCCGCCTTAAGGGGGTTTATTCCGGGGAGCTGTTTTTT	CASSRLKGVYSGELFF
TRBJ1-5	few	16	TRBV11-2	-	TGTGCCAGCAGCTTAGGACGTAGGGAAACTTGGCAGCCCCAGCATTTT	CASSLGRRETWQPQHF
TRBJ1-5	many	15	TRBV2	-	TGTGCCAGCAGTGACGGTAAGGGAGGCAATCAGCCCCAGCATTTT	CASSDGKGGNQPQHF
TRBJ1-5	many	13	TRBV30	-	TGTGCCTGGAGTGACAGGGCTAATCAGCCCCAGCATTTT	CAWSDRANQPQHF
TRBJ1-1	many	13	TRBV5-5	-	TGTGCCAGCAGCTTGGCGTTAGCCACTGAAGCTTTCTTT	CASSLALATEAFF
TRBJ1-1	many	16	TRBV11-2	-	TGTGCCAGCAGCCCACGATCAGACGGAATGAACACTGAAGCTTTCTTT	CASSPRSDGMNTEAFF
TRBJ2-7	-	13	TRBV6-1	-	TGTGCCACCAGGGTGGCGGAGACCTACGAGCAGTACTTC	CATRVAETYEQYF
TRBJ1-5	few	13	TRBV18	TRBD1	TGTGCCAGCTCCCGGGGACAGAATCAGCCCCAGCATTTT	CASSRGQNQPQHF
TRBJ1-1	many	11	TRBV3-1	-	TGTGCCAGCAGCCATGACAAGGGGGCTTTCTTT	CASSHDKGAFF
TRBJ2-5	many	16	TRBV6-2/TRBV6-3	TRBD2	TGTGCCAGCACCGCGGCTAGCGGGAGGTATCGGGAGACCCAGTACTTC	CASTAASGRYRETQYF
TRBJ2-7	-	15	TRBV27	TRBD1	TGTGCCAGCAGTTTATCGGGGACAGGGGAAGGGGAGCAGTACTTC	CASSLSGTGEGEQYF
TRBJ2-7	once	13	TRBV5-6	-	TGTGCCAGCACCCGGGAAAACGGATACGAGCAGTACTTC	CASTRENGYEQYF
TRBJ2-2	-	14	TRBV18	-	TGTGCCAGCTCACGGGATTTCAACACCGGGGAGCTGTTTTTT	CASSRDFNTGELFF
TRBJ1-1	many	16	TRBV18	-	TGTGCCAGCTCACCACGGGCAGCTGTTCAGAACACTGAAGCTTTCTTT	CASSPRAAVQNTEAFF
TRBJ1-2	many	13	TRBV9	-	TGTGCCAGCAGCGAGACATCTAACTATGGCTACACCTTC	CASSETSNYGYTF
TRBJ2-5	-	15	TRBV6-2/TRBV6-3	-	TGTGCCAGCAGCCGTGAGGACAGAAGCCAAGAGACCCAGTACTTC	CASSREDRSQETQYF
TRBJ1-6	few	15	TRBV5-1	TRBD1	TGCGCCAGCAGCGCACGGGGACAGGGAAGTTCACCCCTCCACTTT	CASSARGQGSSPLHF
TRBJ1-1	many	14	TRBV11-2	-	TGTGCCAGCAGCTCGCCGGGACGGACACATGATGCTTTCTTT	CASSSPGRTHDAFF
TRBJ2-7	-	18	TRBV19	TRBD2	TGTGCCAGTACCTTGGGTGGACTAGCGGGAGGCAACTCCTACGAGCAGTACTTC	CASTLGGLAGGNSYEQYF
TRBJ2-2	many	16	TRBV6-5	-	TGTGCCAGCAGTTACGTGGGCGGGGTCGATCCCGGGGAGCTGTTTTTT	CASSYVGGVDPGELFF
TRBJ2-7	many	15	TRBV28	-	TGTGCCAGCAGTTCCTATTGGACAGAACTCTACGAGCAGTACTTC	CASSSYWTELYEQYF
TRBJ2-3	many	15	TRBV10-3	TRBD2	TGTGCCATCAGTGTCCTAGCGGGAGGAGCAGATACGCAGTATTTT	CAISVLAGGADTQYF
TRBJ2-7	medium-sized	16	TRBV27	-	TGTGCCAGCAGTTTAGGGTTGGGAACCTCCTCCTACGAGCAGTACTTC	CASSLGLGTSSYEQYF
TRBJ1-2	-	12	TRBV28	-	TGTGCCAGCAGGACGAGGCAGCTTGGCTACACCTTC	CASRTRQLGYTF
TRBJ2-2	few	20	TRBV10-2	TRBD1	TGCGCCAGCAGTGGCCCAGGGGGTAGTGATAAGTTCTCGAACACCGGGGAGCTGTTTTTT	CASSGPGGSDKFSNTGELFF
TRBJ2-7	many	14	TRBV20-1	-	TGCAGTGCTAGAGATAGGGGGAGGGGCTACGAGCAGTACTTC	CSARDRGRGYEQYF
TRBJ1-5	many	16	TRBV5-5	-	TGTGCCAGCAGCTCGGGGACACCGAATAGCAATCAGCCCCAGCATTTT	CASSSGTPNSNQPQHF
TRBJ2-2	many	15	TRBV5-1	-	TGCGCCAGCAGCTTGGCGACGGGGAACACCGGGGAGCTGTTTTTT	CASSLATGNTGELFF